The 11 T cell receptor beta chains presented below share a single source sample, sequenced in a study of long-term antiretroviral therapy in people with HIV. At survey level, the immunoSEQ assay was run in its v3.0 version. Generated by immunoSEQ multiplex PCR, the TCRdb table keeps only in-frame clones and is missing some. The data hold around 14,000 clones, with 77% observed a single time. Sequencing used unsorted PBMCs, obtained 1.3 years before starting antiretroviral therapy. The receptors were gathered from a man aged 35-49 years with HIV.

This clone has just one count. As DNA, the CDR3 is TGTGCCAGCAGTTACGGGACAGGGCCCTACGAGCAGTACTTC. Protein product: CASSYGTGPYEQYF. The chain is built from TRBV6-5 and TRBJ2-7; 9 bases fit TRBD1. Per the germline V gene, CDR1 is MNHEY and CDR2 is SVGAGI. V lost 2 bases, J lost 2 bases, and 1 base stayed unmatched. CDR3 size: 14 residues.

This rearrangement joins TRBV9 to TRBJ1-5; D is ambiguous. The length of the CDR3 is 13 residues. The V gene lost 4 bases and the J gene lost 7 bases, with 12 bases spanning the gap. Per germline, CDR1 SGDLS and CDR2 YYNGEE. CDR3 coding DNA: TGTGCCAGCAGCCGAGAGGAGAACCAGCCCCAGCATTTT. This gives the protein CASSREENQPQHF. Filled out from reference TRBV9 and TRBJ1-5, the complete variable domain reads DSGVTQTPKHLITATGQRVTLRCSPRSGDLSVYWYQQSLDQGLQFLIQYYNGEERAKGNILERFSAQQFPDLHSELNLSSLELGDSALYFCASSREENQPQHFGDGTRLSIL.

This rearrangement joins TRBV9 to TRBJ1-3; D is uncertain. V shed 0 bases and J shed 0 bases, with 7 bases lying between them. The CDR3 spans 15 residues. CDR1 is SGDLS, CDR2 YYNGEE, per germline. As DNA, the CDR3 is TGTGCCAGCAGCGTAGGGGCAGACTCTGGAAACACCATATATTTT. It specifies CASSVGADSGNTIYF.

The chain joins TRBV29-1 to TRBJ1-2; 8 bases line up with TRBD1. Germline V lookup: CDR1 SQVTM, CDR2 ANQGSEA. The CDR3 spans 14 residues. The junction had 5 bases not matched to a gene; V was cut back by 3 bases and J by 2 bases. The DNA of the CDR3 is TGCAGCGTTGACCCTCGGACAGGGAACTATGGCTACACCTTC. Translating it yields CSVDPRTGNYGYTF.

The chain joins TRBV6-5 to TRBJ2-7; 7 bases are shared with TRBD1. The germline gives CDR1 MNHEY, CDR2 SVGAGI. The CDR3 length is 14 residues. Trimming removed 5 bases from V and 3 bases from J; junction bases left unmatched: 7. The CDR3 region has the DNA TGTGCCAGCAGTCGGACGGGACAGTACTACGAGCAGTACTTC. Encoded protein: CASSRTGQYYEQYF.

The chain joins TRBV5-1 to TRBJ1-4; perhaps TRBD1 as D (6 bases). This CDR3 spans 14 amino acids. CDR1 is SGHRS, CDR2 YFSETQ, per germline. With 0 bases removed from V and 8 bases from J, the gap between germline ends came to 11 bases. The CDR3 DNA is TGCGCCAGCAGCTTGGGGCAGGGGAGCGAAAAACTGTTTTTT. Amino acid sequence: CASSLGQGSEKLFF.

This clone is termed large. This rearrangement joins TRBV6-1 to TRBJ2-7, with D perhaps TRBD1 or TRBD2 (6 bases each). The V end was cut by 8 bases, the J end by 10 bases, with 15 bases between. Germline CDR1 reads MNHNS; CDR2 reads SASEGT. This CDR3 has 11 residues. The CDR3 here is CASLRGGTQYF. The CDR3 DNA is TGTGCCAGCCTACGGGGCGGGACACAGTACTTC.

This clone showed up just a few times. This chain uses TRBV27 with TRBJ2-7; no clear D gene. Germline CDR1 reads MNHEY; CDR2 reads SMNVEV (reference sequence). The V end lost 5 bases, the J end lost 3 bases, and 17 bases lay between the germline ends. This CDR3 comprises 15 residues. As DNA, the CDR3 is TGTGCCAGCAGTAAGGGCCAAGGGTGGAACTACGAGCAGTACTTC. The encoded protein is CASSKGQGWNYEQYF.

Remarks on this clone: Other DNA sequences in this sample translate to the same CDR3. This chain joins TRBV18 and TRBJ2-7; TRBD1 matches 9 bases. With 3 bases clipped from V and 6 bases from J, the junction kept 6 bases outside the gene matches. The germline gives CDR1 KGHSH, CDR2 LQKENI. The length of the CDR3 is 14 residues. As DNA, the CDR3 is TGTGCCAGCTCACCTAAACAGGGGGCAGGCGAGCAGTACTTC. Protein sequence: CASSPKQGAGEQYF.

The gene calls are TRBV7-9 and TRBJ2-7, with 7 bases aligning to TRBD2. V shed 4 bases, J shed 4 bases, and the junction held 10 bases outside the gene matches. Germline CDR1 reads SEHNR; CDR2 reads FQNEAQ (reference sequence). The CDR3 is 15 residues long. CDR3 nucleotides: TGTGCCAGCAGCTCAAGGGAGGGAAGGAGGTACGAGCAGTACTTC. Its protein is CASSSREGRRYEQYF.

The chain has TRBV11-3 and TRBJ1-6; perhaps TRBD1 as D (5 bases). CDR3 length equals 14 residues. Germline V gene data show CDR1 as SGHNT and CDR2 as YENEEA. Deletions cut 0 bases from V and 7 bases from J, with 7 bases between. The DNA for the CDR3 is TGTGCCAGCAGCTTAGAGGGACTGAATTCACCCCTCCACTTT. Translation: CASSLEGLNSPLHF.